This T cell receptor (beta chain) is drawn from a study of blood T cell repertoires in COVID-19. CDR3 size: 13 residues. V was pared by 8 bases and J by 7 bases, with 15 bases between. Per germline, CDR1 WSHSY and CDR2 SAAADI. Using immunoSEQ multiplex PCR, the repertoire was profiled, and TCRdb retains in-frame clones only, with some absent. The table records a few hundred thousand clones, 91% of them present only once. Material for sequencing was PBMCs or T cells enriched from blood (not recorded which). The sequence was collected from a human donor in a cohort exposed to, infected with or recovered from COVID-19 (not recorded which). The donor label of this sample is uncertain. The rearrangement links TRBV10-2 to TRBJ1-5; D is unresolved. Written as DNA, the CDR3 is TGCGCCAGCGCGGTCCCTCCCGGACAGCCCCAGCATTTT. Translating gives CASAVPPGQPQHF.